Following are 4 T cell receptor beta chains from one sample sequenced in a study of cytomegalovirus exposure and HLA in healthy donors. 13 Jbeta primers and 60 Vbeta primers were used for the PCR. The protocol was immunoSEQ multiplex PCR, while the TCRdb copy is restricted to in-frame clones and leaves out a portion. The sample records 150,000 or so clones, roughly 80% being singletons. The specimen was PBMCs. These TCRs come from a female donor in good health and CMV-seronegative.

The table lists this clone with a few counts. The V and J genes are TRBV27 and TRBJ2-7; 8 bases fit TRBD2. The CDR3 loop spans 17 amino acids. Unmatched junction bases numbered 11, after V lost 1 base and J lost 3 bases. The germline V gene encodes CDR1 MNHEY and CDR2 SMNVEV (reference sequence). CDR3 loop: CASSLLGPGGQSYEQYF. The CDR3 region has the DNA TGTGCCAGCAGTTTATTGGGTCCGGGGGGGCAGAGCTACGAGCAGTACTTC.

The rearrangement uses TRBV7-9 and TRBJ1-1; 8 nucleotides line up with TRBD1. Germline V gene lookup returns CDR1 SEHNR and CDR2 FQNEAQ (reference sequence). The CDR3 runs 15 residues. Trimming took 8 bases from V and 4 from J; bases not matched to a gene: 12. CDR3 loop: CASSKARTGFTEAFF. CDR3 sequence (DNA): TGTGCCAGCTCGAAGGCCCGGACAGGGTTCACTGAAGCTTTCTTT.

This chain uses TRBV5-6 with TRBJ1-6; TRBD1 agrees at 7 bases. With 3 bases clipped from V and 5 bases from J, the junction kept 2 bases outside the gene matches. Germline CDR1 is SGHDT and CDR2 is YYEEEE. This CDR3 is 14 amino acids long. The CDR3 reads CASSSGQHNSPLHF. CDR3 nucleotides: TGTGCCAGCAGCTCGGGACAGCATAATTCACCCCTCCACTTT.

This rearrangement joins TRBV5-4 to TRBJ2-3; weak D call: TRBD2 (5 bases). V lost 1 base and J 3 bases, leaving 15 bases between the germline ends. The CDR3 totals 16 residues. The germline V gene has CDR1 SGHNT and CDR2 YYREEE (reference sequence). This CDR3 is CASSLSLAGRTDTQYF. The CDR3 DNA sequence: TGTGCCAGCAGCTTGAGTCTAGCCGGGCGAACAGATACGCAGTATTTT.